This T cell receptor (beta chain) emerged from a study of T-cell memory formation after mild COVID-19. TCR alpha and TCR beta cDNA libraries carrying sample barcodes and UMIs came from 5'RACE with constant-segment primers. TCRdb processed the 5' RACE reads anew with MiXCR; each CDR3 protein has one entry. Of fewer than 450,000 distinct CDR3 sequences in the sample, around 21% were seen once. The V end was cut by 0 bases, the J end by 3 bases, with 10 bases between. The CDR3 is 14 residues long. Per the germline V gene, CDR1 is SGDLS and CDR2 is YYNGEE. The sample holds many counts of this clonotype. Its antigen is undetermined. Study-wide findings and caveats: Clones from the second wave (peaking day 37) had unconfirmed SARS-CoV-2 specificity. CD4+ clones that contracted lay mainly in CM and EM; CD8+ ones lay in EMRA.

The clonotype comes from an adult woman who had mild COVID-19 (a few samples of this study predate the infection). Cell type and time point are not known. The gene calls are TRBV9 and TRBJ2-7; D not certain. Sequencing was performed on PBMCs or a T cell subset sorted from them (not recorded which). CDR3 in amino acids: CASSVGSESYEQYF. The CDR3 nucleotides are TGTGCCAGCAGCGTAGGGTCGGAGAGCTACGAGCAGTACTTC.